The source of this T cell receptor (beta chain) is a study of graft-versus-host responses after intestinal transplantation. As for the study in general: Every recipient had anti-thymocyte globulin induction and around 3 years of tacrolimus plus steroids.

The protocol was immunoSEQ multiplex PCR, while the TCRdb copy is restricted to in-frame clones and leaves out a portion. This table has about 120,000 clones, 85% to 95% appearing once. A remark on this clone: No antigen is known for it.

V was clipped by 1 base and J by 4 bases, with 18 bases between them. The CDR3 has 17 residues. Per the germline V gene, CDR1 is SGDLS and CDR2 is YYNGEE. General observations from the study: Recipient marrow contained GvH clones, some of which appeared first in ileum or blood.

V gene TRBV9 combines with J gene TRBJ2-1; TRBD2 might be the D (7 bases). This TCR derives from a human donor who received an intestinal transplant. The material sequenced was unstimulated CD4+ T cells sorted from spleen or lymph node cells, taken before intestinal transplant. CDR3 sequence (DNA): TGTGCCAGCAGCGTAAGGGGGGGAGCGGCCAGTTACAATGAGCAGTTCTTC. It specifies CASSVRGGAASYNEQFF. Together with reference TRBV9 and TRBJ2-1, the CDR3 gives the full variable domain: DSGVTQTPKHLITATGQRVTLRCSPRSGDLSVYWYQQSLDQGLQFLIQYYNGEERAKGNILERFSAQQFPDLHSELNLSSLELGDSALYFCASSVRGGAASYNEQFFGPGTRLTVL.